What follows are 27 T cell receptor beta chains derived from one specimen sequenced in a study of blood T cell repertoires in COVID-19. The table came from immunoSEQ multiplex PCR; TCRdb's copy has only in-frame clones and leaves some out. The table has 100,000 to 150,000 clones, approximately 74% seen once; the top ten hold about 5.5%. Sequencing used peripheral blood. These receptors were collected from an elderly man with COVID-19, enrolled during active disease.

The chain is built from TRBV4-2 and TRBJ2-1, with 7 positions matching TRBD2. Germline V gene lookup returns CDR1 LGHNA and CDR2 YNFKEQ. CDR3 length: 15 residues. The ends lost 2 bases at V and 2 bases at J; junction bases unmatched: 3. For the CDR3, the DNA is TGTGCCAGCAGCCAACGCGGGAGCACCTACAATGAGCAGTTCTTC. It yields the protein CASSQRGSTYNEQFF.

The J gene is TRBJ1-6, the V gene TRBV11-2; D is possibly TRBD1 (5 bases). Deletions cut 1 base from V and 4 bases from J, with 8 bases between. Germline V CDR1 and CDR2: SGHAT, FQNNGV. The CDR3 runs to 15 residues. DNA for the CDR3: TGTGCCAGCAGCTTAGGGGCAGGGTATAATTCACCCCTCCACTTT. Its translation is CASSLGAGYNSPLHF.

CDR3 DNA: TGTGCCAGCTTCAGCGCGTTATCAACTAATGAAAAACTGTTTTTT. It yields the protein CASFSALSTNEKLFF. The V and J genes are TRBV6-5 and TRBJ1-4; D is ambiguous. The CDR3 consists of 15 residues. Germline assignment: CDR1 MNHEY and CDR2 SVGAGI. Trimming shortened V by 8 bases and J by 0 bases, and 13 bases separated the two germline ends.

CDR3 DNA sequence: TGTGCCAGCAGTCTAGGACAGGGACCTAACTATGGCTACACCTTC. This gives the protein CASSLGQGPNYGYTF. V is TRBV2 and J is TRBJ1-2; 8 bases fit TRBD1. V trimming: 5 bases; J trimming: 0 bases; junction bases outside the gene matches: 5. Germline lookup yields CDR1 SNHLY and CDR2 FYNNEI. This CDR3 has 15 amino acids.

This chain uses TRBV18 with TRBJ2-1; 14 positions agree with TRBD2. The V gene end was trimmed by 3 bases and the J gene end by 7 bases; junction bases not matched to a gene: 11. CDR1 is KGHSH, CDR2 LQKENI, per germline. The CDR3 is made up of 18 amino acids. The CDR3 here is CASSPPPSGTSGSNEQFF. CDR3 sequence (DNA): TGTGCCAGCTCACCGCCCCCCTCGGGGACTAGCGGGAGTAATGAGCAGTTCTTC.

The gene calls are TRBV19 and TRBJ1-5, with D possibly TRBD1 on 6 matching bases. V was shortened by 11 bases and J by 0 bases, with 14 bases between the two germline ends. The CDR3 is 14 amino acids. Per germline, CDR1 LNHDA and CDR2 SQIVND (reference sequence). The CDR3 DNA follows: TGTGCCGCCTCTTACAGGGATAGCAATCAGCCCCAGCATTTT. This sequence encodes CAASYRDSNQPQHF.

This chain uses TRBV5-6 with TRBJ2-7, with TRBD2 identical over 7 bases. Unmatched junction bases numbered 16, after V lost 4 bases and J lost 3 bases. Per the germline V gene, CDR1 is SGHDT and CDR2 is YYEEEE. This CDR3 has 17 residues. CDR3 sequence: CASSGASGWPPLYEQYF. The CDR3 region has the DNA TGTGCCAGCAGCGGAGCTAGCGGATGGCCCCCACTCTACGAGCAGTACTTC.

This clone occurred a few times. The chain combines TRBV28 with TRBJ2-1; tentatively, D is TRBD2 (5 bases). Trimming left V 3 bases short and J 4 bases short, with 19 bases between. CDR1 and CDR2 (germline): MDHEN, SYDVKM. CDR3 length equals 17 residues. CDR3 residues: CASSFPDEGVSYNEQFF. The CDR3 coding sequence is TGTGCCAGCAGTTTTCCCGATGAGGGAGTATCTTACAATGAGCAGTTCTTC.

The chain carries TRBV4-3 and TRBJ2-7, with D tentatively TRBD2 (8 bases). V lost 3 bases to trimming and J lost 5 bases, with 26 bases between them. The CDR3 runs to 18 residues. Germline V gene sequence: CDR1 LGHNA, CDR2 YSLEER. In nucleotides, the CDR3 is TGCGCCAGCAGCCATGGATTCCGGCCCGGGACTAGGGGGCACGAGCAGTACTTC. Translated, it gives CASSHGFRPGTRGHEQYF.

The V gene is TRBV12-3 or TRBV12-4, the J gene TRBJ1-1, with 9 bases lining up with TRBD1. This CDR3 spans 12 amino acids. The J segment lost 12 bases and the V segment lost 3 bases, leaving 5 bases of the junction unmatched. The CDR3 DNA reads as TGTGCCAGCAGTTTTGGGGACAGGGAACCTTTCTTT. Amino acid sequence: CASSFGDREPFF.

The chain is built from TRBV28 and TRBJ1-5, with no clear D. The CDR3 totals 11 residues. Trimming left V 5 bases short and J 4 bases short, with 3 bases between. Germline V gene lookup returns CDR1 MDHEN and CDR2 SYDVKM. CDR3 sequence reads: CASSRNQPQHF. CDR3 in DNA: TGTGCCAGCAGTCGTAATCAGCCCCAGCATTTT.

V and J are TRBV18 and TRBJ2-3; possibly TRBD1 for D (6 bases). The germline CDR1 and CDR2 sequences are KGHSH and LQKENI. This CDR3 region has 14 residues. V was cut by 3 bases and J by 1 base, with 8 bases left in between. CDR3 sequence reads: CASSPAGGTDTQYF. DNA for the CDR3: TGTGCCAGCTCACCTGCAGGGGGCACAGATACGCAGTATTTT.

The J gene is TRBJ1-5, the V gene TRBV19, with D hard to call. CDR3 length: 12 amino acids. Germline CDR1 and CDR2: LNHDA and SQIVND (reference sequence). V was clipped by 6 bases and J by 6 bases, with 9 bases between them. CDR3 protein: CASRESGQPQHF. The CDR3 region has the DNA TGTGCCAGTAGGGAGTCGGGTCAGCCCCAGCATTTT.

This clone was counted between two and nine times. V gene TRBV6-2 or TRBV6-3 combines with J gene TRBJ1-2, with D tentatively TRBD1 (6 bases). V gave up 0 bases and J gave up 8 bases, with 22 bases separating them. The CDR3 extends over 17 amino acids. The V gene's germline CDR1 is MNHEY and CDR2 SVGEGT. Here the CDR3 DNA reads TGTGCCAGCAGTTACTCTCGATCCTTCGGGGGGCTGGAAGGCTACACCTTC. It specifies CASSYSRSFGGLEGYTF.

The chain combines TRBV5-1 with TRBJ2-3; 7 positions match TRBD2. V trimming: 5 bases; J trimming: 0 bases; junction bases outside the gene matches: 6. This CDR3 spans 15 amino acids. Germline CDR1 is SGHRS and CDR2 is YFSETQ. CDR3 sequence: CASRARGVSTDTQYF. For the CDR3, the DNA is TGCGCCAGCAGGGCCCGGGGGGTCAGCACAGATACGCAGTATTTT.

The chain joins TRBV2 to TRBJ1-1; 9 positions agree with TRBD1. CDR3 length: 13 residues. Trimming at V came to 5 bases and at J to 6 bases, leaving 4 bases not matched to a gene. The germline CDR1 and CDR2 sequences are SNHLY and FYNNEI. The CDR3 bases are TGTGCCAGCAGTTTGGGACAGGGCTCTGAAGCTTTCTTT. This gives the protein CASSLGQGSEAFF.

This clone has just a few counts. CDR3 nucleotide sequence: TGCGCCAGCAGCCAATATTTGACTAGCGGCTACGAGCAGTACTTC. It translates to CASSQYLTSGYEQYF. V usage is TRBV4-3 and J usage is TRBJ2-7, with 9 bases matching TRBD2. This CDR3 spans 15 amino acids. Per the germline V gene, CDR1 is LGHNA and CDR2 is YSLEER. The trim removed 2 bases at V and 3 bases at J, leaving 5 bases unmatched.

The V gene is TRBV12-3 or TRBV12-4, the J gene TRBJ1-5; TRBD1 matches 8 bases. Losses at the gene ends were 6 bases for V and 7 bases for J; bases not matched to a gene: 5. The CDR3 length is 13 residues. This chain's CDR3 is CASSRGQGQPQHF. In nucleotides, the CDR3 is TGTGCCAGCAGCCGCGGACAGGGCCAGCCCCAGCATTTT.

Only one count was recorded for this clone. This chain connects TRBV27 to TRBJ1-2; 7 bases line up with TRBD1. The ends lost 6 bases at V and 4 bases at J; junction bases unmatched: 17. This CDR3 spans 17 amino acids. The germline V gene encodes CDR1 MNHEY and CDR2 SMNVEV (reference sequence). CDR3 residues: CASSPEPPTGSSYGYTF. The CDR3 DNA follows: TGTGCCAGCAGCCCTGAACCTCCGACAGGGTCTAGCTATGGCTACACCTTC.

V and J are TRBV28 and TRBJ2-3; D gene uncertain. CDR3 length: 13 amino acids. Germline CDR1 and CDR2: MDHEN and SYDVKM. V was pared by 6 bases and J by 5 bases, with 12 bases between. CDR3 sequence (DNA): TGTGCCAGCAGCCCAACACGACTAGATACGCAGTATTTT. It codes for CASSPTRLDTQYF. The full variable domain, rest sourced from reference TRBV28 and TRBJ2-3, is DVKVTQSSRYLVKRTGEKVFLECVQDMDHENMFWYRQDPGLGLRLIYFSYDVKMKEKGDIPEGYSVSREKKERFSLILESASTNQTSMYLCASSPTRLDTQYFGPGTRLTVL.

This clone was detected ten times or more. The J gene is TRBJ2-3, the V gene TRBV9; weak D call: TRBD1 (5 bases). CDR1 SGDLS and CDR2 YYNGEE come from the germline V gene. The CDR3 is made up of 15 amino acids. Trimming removed 4 bases at V and 5 bases at J, with 17 bases between. This CDR3 is CASSPTGHLGDTQYF. CDR3 nucleotide sequence: TGTGCCAGCAGCCCTACAGGACACCTGGGAGATACGCAGTATTTT.

This clone occurred once. The genes are TRBV6-1 and TRBJ1-2; D not resolved. The V gene's germline CDR1 is MNHNS and CDR2 SASEGT. The CDR3 totals 16 residues. V lost 1 base and J 5 bases, leaving 17 bases between the germline ends. In DNA, the CDR3 is TGTGCCAGCAGTGAAGGGGCAGCTCACCTACCATATGGCTACACCTTC. Its protein is CASSEGAAHLPYGYTF.

The V and J genes are TRBV30 and TRBJ1-3; D remains ambiguous. CDR3 length equals 14 residues. The germline V and J ends were trimmed by 0 bases and 1 base, with 7 bases remaining between them. CDR1 is GTSNPN and CDR2 is SVGIG in the germline V gene (reference sequence). The CDR3 reads CAWSVAGSGNTIYF. The CDR3, as DNA: TGTGCCTGGAGTGTTGCGGGTTCTGGAAACACCATATATTTT.

This chain connects TRBV28 to TRBJ2-1; 8 bases map to TRBD1. Germline CDR1 and CDR2: MDHEN and SYDVKM. This CDR3 has 15 residues. Germline trimming cut 4 bases from V and 4 bases from J; bases unmatched to any gene: 6. The CDR3 DNA reads as TGTGCCAGCAGTTCAACCCGGGACAGGTACAATGAGCAGTTCTTC. Amino acid sequence: CASSSTRDRYNEQFF.

J is TRBJ2-5 and V is TRBV5-1; TRBD1 is a possible D gene (5 bases). Germline V gives CDR1 SGHRS, CDR2 YFSETQ. Trimming took off 0 bases at V and 3 bases at J, with 6 bases between the two ends. This CDR3 is 13 amino acids long. CDR3 residues: CASSLGGEETQYF. The DNA of the CDR3 is TGCGCCAGCAGCTTGGGGGGCGAAGAGACCCAGTACTTC.

This clone was picked up a small number of times. The genes are TRBV7-8 and TRBJ2-7, with D maybe TRBD2 (7 bases). The germline gives CDR1 SGHVS, CDR2 FQNEAQ. The V end was cut by 0 bases, the J end by 4 bases, with 10 bases between. CDR3 size: 14 residues. CDR3 region: CASSLAGGPYEQYF. In nucleotides, the CDR3 is TGTGCCAGCAGCTTAGCCGGGGGGCCGTACGAGCAGTACTTC.

CDR3 DNA: TGCGCCAGCAGAAGCGACTTGGCGTACAATGAGCAGTTCTTC. Translated, it gives CASRSDLAYNEQFF. The chain joins TRBV5-1 to TRBJ2-1; D call uncertain. The CDR3 length is 14 residues. CDR1 and CDR2 from the germline V gene are SGHRS and YFSETQ. V was clipped by 5 bases and J by 4 bases, with 13 bases between them. Complete variable domain (other parts from reference TRBV5-1 and TRBJ2-1): KAGVTQTPRYLIKTRGQQVTLSCSPISGHRSVSWYQQTPGQGLQFLFEYFSETQRNKGNFPGRFSGRQFSNSRSEMNVSTLELGDSALYLCASRSDLAYNEQFFGPGTRLTVL.